The 30 T cell receptor beta chains given below trace back to one sample, sequenced in a study of cytomegalovirus exposure and HLA in healthy donors. PCR amplification relied on 60 Vbeta primers (plus 13 Jbeta primers). Some clones are missing from TCRdb's copy, which holds only in-frame ones; the method was immunoSEQ multiplex PCR. The sample comprises roughly 120,000 clones, about 80% of which are singletons, and 1.5% to 2.5% rests with the top ten. Sample: PBMCs. These receptors were obtained from a man between 18 and 29 years old in good health and CMV-seronegative.

The CDR3 is CASSLEREWDEQYF. The CDR3 DNA is TGTGCCAGCAGCTTAGAGCGGGAGTGGGACGAGCAGTACTTC. The chain employs TRBV11-2 and TRBJ2-7; 7 positions agree with TRBD2. CDR3 size: 14 residues. The V gene's germline CDR1 is SGHAT and CDR2 FQNNGV. The J segment lost 5 bases and the V segment lost 0 bases, leaving 4 bases of the junction unmatched.

The chain employs TRBV7-9 and TRBJ1-1; no firm D call. The CDR3 totals 15 residues. V lost 3 bases and J 3 bases, leaving 14 bases between the germline ends. Germline-derived CDR1 and CDR2 are SEHNR and FQNEAQ (reference sequence). The CDR3 reads CASSFSFGRDTEAFF. CDR3 sequence (DNA): TGTGCCAGCAGCTTCAGCTTTGGGAGGGACACTGAAGCTTTCTTT.

V usage is TRBV28 and J usage is TRBJ2-1, with no clear D. The CDR3 consists of 14 residues. V was clipped by 8 bases and J by 3 bases, with 14 bases between them. Per the germline V gene, CDR1 is MDHEN and CDR2 is SYDVKM. CDR3 nucleotides: TGTGCCAGCCGAAAGCTAGGAAGCTACAATGAGCAGTTCTTC. Translation gives CASRKLGSYNEQFF. Supplemented by reference TRBV28 and TRBJ2-1, the full variable domain reads DVKVTQSSRYLVKRTGEKVFLECVQDMDHENMFWYRQDPGLGLRLIYFSYDVKMKEKGDIPEGYSVSREKKERFSLILESASTNQTSMYLCASRKLGSYNEQFFGPGTRLTVL.

The rearrangement uses TRBV7-8 and TRBJ2-7, with 7 bases fitting TRBD1. Germline V gene lookup returns CDR1 SGHVS and CDR2 FQNEAQ. V shed 5 bases and J 4 bases; nucleotides not matched to a gene: 2. The CDR3 runs 12 residues. DNA for the CDR3: TGTGCCAGCAGCAAGGACAGGTACGAGCAGTACTTC. Translation gives CASSKDRYEQYF.

The chain has TRBV14 and TRBJ1-2, with 8 bases fitting TRBD1. With 4 bases clipped from V and 1 base from J, the junction kept 14 bases outside the gene matches. Germline-derived CDR1 and CDR2 are SGHDN and FVKESK. CDR3 size: 18 residues. This chain's CDR3 is CASSPTAGGRRINYGYTF. The CDR3 coding sequence is TGTGCCAGCAGCCCAACCGCAGGGGGCAGACGGATTAACTATGGCTACACCTTC. The whole variable domain, filled in from reference TRBV14 and TRBJ1-2, reads EAGVTQFPSHSVIEKGQTVTLRCDPISGHDNLYWYRRVMGKEIKFLLHFVKESKQDESGMPNNRFLAERTGGTYSTLKVQPAELEDSGVYFCASSPTAGGRRINYGYTFGSGTRLTVV.

The chain has TRBV7-9 and TRBJ1-5, with TRBD1 matching 11 bases. This CDR3 has 16 residues. V was pared by 5 bases and J by 2 bases, with 5 bases of the junction left unmatched. The V gene's germline CDR1 is SEHNR and CDR2 FQNEAQ (reference sequence). CDR3 sequence reads: CASSPGQGDGNQPQHF. The CDR3, as DNA: TGTGCCAGCAGCCCGGGACAGGGGGACGGCAATCAGCCCCAGCATTTT.

The genes are TRBV14 and TRBJ1-1, with D unresolved. Germline V CDR1 and CDR2: SGHDN, FVKESK. V lost 4 bases to trimming and J lost 5 bases, with 8 bases between them. The CDR3 is made up of 12 amino acids. CDR3 protein: CASSLSATEAFF. CDR3 DNA: TGTGCCAGCAGCCTTTCTGCGACTGAAGCTTTCTTT.

This clone was seen a handful of times. The chain recombines TRBV11-1 with TRBJ2-2; the D gene is possibly TRBD2 (5 bases). From germline, CDR1 is SGHAT and CDR2 FQDESV (reference sequence). V was pared by 3 bases and J by 2 bases, with 10 bases between. There are 15 residues in the CDR3. CDR3: CASSLDLFNTGELFF. For the CDR3, the DNA is TGTGCCAGCAGCTTGGACTTGTTTAACACCGGGGAGCTGTTTTTT.

The chain is built from TRBV15 and TRBJ2-7; no firm D call. Trimming left V 1 base short and J 0 bases short, with 13 bases between. Germline assignment: CDR1 LNHNV and CDR2 YYDKDF (reference sequence). The CDR3 is 16 residues long. CDR3 sequence reads: CATSRVPGAYSYEQYF. The CDR3 region has the DNA TGTGCCACCAGCAGAGTTCCTGGTGCCTACTCCTACGAGCAGTACTTC.

This clone has only a few counts. V is TRBV6-6 and J is TRBJ2-1, with 10 bases aligning to TRBD2. CDR3 length equals 15 residues. The germline V gene encodes CDR1 MNHNY and CDR2 SVGAGI (reference sequence). With 4 bases clipped from V and 7 bases from J, the junction kept 7 bases outside the gene matches. The CDR3 DNA is TGTGCCAGCAGTTCCCTAGCGGGAGTGGCGAATGAGCAGTTCTTC. Translating gives CASSSLAGVANEQFF.

DNA of the CDR3: TGTGCCAGTAGCCGAACAGGGAAACTCGGACAGCCCCAGCATTTT. It yields the protein CASSRTGKLGQPQHF. This rearrangement joins TRBV19 to TRBJ1-5, with D possibly being TRBD1 (6 bases). The germline V gene has CDR1 LNHDA and CDR2 SQIVND (reference sequence). The CDR3 has 15 amino acids. The V and J ends lost 6 bases and 7 bases respectively, with 19 bases between them.

The count of this clone is one. The gene calls are TRBV19 and TRBJ2-1; TRBD2 aligns across 11 bases. CDR1 is LNHDA, CDR2 SQIVND, per germline (reference sequence). J lost 5 bases, V lost 6 bases, and 21 bases had no gene match. This CDR3 has 20 amino acids. The CDR3 protein is CASSGGPAKTSGSLDNEQFF. CDR3 in DNA: TGTGCCAGTAGCGGGGGCCCAGCAAAAACTAGCGGGAGTTTGGACAATGAGCAGTTCTTC.

The gene calls are TRBV5-4 and TRBJ1-1; possibly TRBD1 for D (5 bases). Germline V gives CDR1 SGHNT, CDR2 YYREEE (reference sequence). This CDR3 has 17 amino acids. V was cut by 0 bases and J by 7 bases, with 22 bases left in between. For the CDR3, the DNA is TGTGCCAGCAGCTTGGAAGGTGGGGCAGGGCTTCACCGTGAAGCTTTCTTT. Translated, it gives CASSLEGGAGLHREAFF. The whole variable domain, remainder taken from reference TRBV5-4 and TRBJ1-1, is ETGVTQSPTHLIKTRGQQVTLRCSSQSGHNTVSWYQQALGQGPQFIFQYYREEENGRGNFPPRFSGLQFPNYSSELNVNALELDDSALYLCASSLEGGAGLHREAFFGQGTRLTVV.

The rearrangement links TRBV9 to TRBJ1-4; the D gene is possibly TRBD1 (6 bases). The germline V gene has CDR1 SGDLS and CDR2 YYNGEE. Trimming removed 4 bases from V and 7 bases from J, with 11 bases in between. The CDR3 covers 13 residues. CDR3 region: CASSPRGGEKLFF. The CDR3 DNA follows: TGTGCCAGCAGCCCAAGGGGGGGTGAAAAACTGTTTTTT.

The genes are TRBV4-3 and TRBJ2-3; the D gene is possibly TRBD2 (6 bases). Germline V lookup: CDR1 LGHNA, CDR2 YSLEER. The CDR3 is 15 residues long. Trimming pared 0 bases from V and 2 bases from J, leaving 9 bases between. CDR3 amino acids: CASSQEPGATDTQYF. The DNA of the CDR3 is TGCGCCAGCAGCCAAGAACCGGGAGCCACAGATACGCAGTATTTT.

This sequence joins TRBV2 and TRBJ2-1, with a possible D match to TRBD1 (6 bases). The germline gives CDR1 SNHLY, CDR2 FYNNEI. Between the trimmed V and J ends, which lost 8 bases and 2 bases, there was a span of 19 bases. CDR3 length equals 16 residues. Here the CDR3 DNA reads TGTGCCAGCGCAGAGGGGGTCGGAGGCCCCTACAATGAGCAGTTCTTC. Translation: CASAEGVGGPYNEQFF.

The CDR3 region is CASSYLAGGNEQFF. The CDR3 DNA reads TGCGCCAGCAGCTATCTAGCGGGAGGCAATGAGCAGTTCTTC. The chain joins TRBV5-1 to TRBJ2-1; TRBD2 agrees at 11 bases. The CDR3 has 14 amino acids. Germline CDR1 reads SGHRS; CDR2 reads YFSETQ. V lost 3 bases, J lost 6 bases, and 2 bases stayed unmatched.

This clone was counted a single time. The chain uses TRBV4-2 and TRBJ1-2, with TRBD1 as a possible D gene (5 bases). V was cut by 0 bases and J by 4 bases, with 12 bases left in between. The germline gives CDR1 LGHNA, CDR2 YNFKEQ. The CDR3 has 15 residues. The CDR3, as DNA: TGTGCCAGCAGCCAAGATTCTACAGGATTCTATGGCTACACCTTC. This translates into CASSQDSTGFYGYTF.

The rearrangement uses TRBV7-3 and TRBJ2-3; 8 bases map to TRBD2. After removal of 1 base from V and 3 bases from J, the junction contained 6 bases not matched to a gene. Germline CDR1 is SGHTA and CDR2 is FQGTGA. This CDR3 is built from 16 residues. CDR3 amino acids: CASSLMAGGRTDTQYF. The CDR3 DNA reads as TGTGCCAGCAGCTTAATGGCGGGAGGTAGGACAGATACGCAGTATTTT.

This clone was found once. The rearrangement joins TRBV6-6 to TRBJ1-1, with a possible D match to TRBD1 (6 bases). The CDR3 contains 12 residues. Trimming stripped 2 bases from V and 8 bases from J, with 9 bases between. From germline, CDR1 is MNHNY and CDR2 SVGAGI (reference sequence). The CDR3, as DNA: TGTGCCAGCAGTTACGGACAGCGGGAAGCTTTCTTT. Encoded protein: CASSYGQREAFF.

The chain carries TRBV11-2 and TRBJ1-5; a weak D match, TRBD1 (5 bases). Germline assignment: CDR1 SGHAT and CDR2 FQNNGV. This CDR3 region has 15 residues. Trimming took off 2 bases at V and 7 bases at J, with 15 bases between the two ends. CDR3 nucleotides: TGTGCCAGCAGCTTAAGTGCAGGGATCGAGCAGCCCCAGCATTTT. Amino acids: CASSLSAGIEQPQHF.

This CDR3 reads CASSLGYEASVTQYF. The CDR3 nucleotides read TGTGCCAGCAGCTTAGGGTACGAAGCCTCGGTGACCCAGTACTTC. This chain joins TRBV7-2 and TRBJ2-5; no firm D call. The CDR3 spans 15 residues. Trimming cost V 1 base and J 7 bases, with 16 bases left between them. Looked up from germline, CDR1 is SGHTA and CDR2 is FQGNSA.

J is TRBJ1-1 and V is TRBV30; D gene unclear. This CDR3 region has 14 residues. Germline V gene data show CDR1 as GTSNPN and CDR2 as SVGIG (reference sequence). V was shortened by 5 bases and J by 3 bases, with 16 bases between the two germline ends. CDR3 in amino acids: CAWQRGFKDTEAFF. CDR3 bases: TGTGCCTGGCAGCGTGGGTTTAAGGACACTGAAGCTTTCTTT. Looking up the rest from reference TRBV30 and TRBJ1-1 gives the full variable domain: SQTIHQWPATLVQPVGSPLSLECTVEGTSNPNLYWYRQAAGRGLQLLFYSVGIGQISSEVPQNLSASRPQDRQFILSSKKLLLSDSGFYLCAWQRGFKDTEAFFGQGTRLTVV.

The J gene is TRBJ2-2, the V gene TRBV28; 7 positions match TRBD1. Germline loops: CDR1 MDHEN, CDR2 SYDVKM. V was pared by 4 bases and J by 1 base, with 18 bases of the junction left unmatched. The CDR3 spans 20 residues. The CDR3 DNA sequence: TGTGCCAGCAGTTCTTCCTCTCCGACAGGGCTGACCAAGAACACCGGGGAGCTGTTTTTT. Translating gives CASSSSSPTGLTKNTGELFF.

The chain couples TRBV19 to TRBJ2-3; the match to TRBD2 covers 12 bases. The CDR3 consists of 15 residues. Per germline, CDR1 LNHDA and CDR2 SQIVND (reference sequence). The junction had 6 bases not matched to a gene; V was cut back by 6 bases and J by 5 bases. The CDR3, as DNA: TGTGCCAGTAGCAAACTAGCGGGAGGAGGAGATACGCAGTATTTT. Its translation: CASSKLAGGGDTQYF.

On this clone itself: The germline gene is not matched at one end of the junction; a read error may be the cause. The chain couples TRBV7-7 to TRBJ2-1, with 7 bases fitting TRBD2. This CDR3 region has 16 residues. CDR1 and CDR2 from the germline V gene are SSHAT and FNYEAQ (reference sequence). The DNA for the CDR3 is TGTGCTAGCAGCTTAGGGGCTAGCGGCCGGCTTGGGGAGCAGTTCTTC. It translates to CASSLGASGRLGEQFF.

This clone was picked up a small number of times. The chain recombines TRBV7-3 with TRBJ2-5; 9 nucleotides agree with TRBD2. The CDR3 is made up of 16 amino acids. Germline V gene sequence: CDR1 SGHTA, CDR2 FQGTGA. V gave up 0 bases and J gave up 5 bases; unmatched junction bases: 7. The CDR3 DNA reads as TGTGCCAGCAGCTTAACAGGAGCGGGAGGAGGGGAGACCCAGTACTTC. Protein product: CASSLTGAGGGETQYF.

The chain carries TRBV2 and TRBJ2-1; 11 bases align to TRBD2. The germline gives CDR1 SNHLY, CDR2 FYNNEI. V shed 6 bases, J shed 7 bases, and the junction held 11 bases outside the gene matches. CDR3 length: 16 residues. CDR3 region: CASSPTLAGGGNEQFF. CDR3 nucleotides: TGTGCCAGCAGCCCCACGCTAGCGGGAGGTGGTAATGAGCAGTTCTTC.

This sequence joins TRBV7-8 and TRBJ2-2, with D perhaps TRBD2 (6 bases). This CDR3 region has 16 residues. Per germline, CDR1 SGHVS and CDR2 FQNEAQ. V lost 3 bases and J 4 bases, leaving 15 bases between the germline ends. The CDR3: CASSFGRTIVTGELFF. The CDR3 coding sequence is TGTGCCAGCAGCTTTGGGCGGACTATAGTCACCGGGGAGCTGTTTTTT.

The chain recombines TRBV6-1 with TRBJ1-2, with D possibly TRBD1 on 6 matching bases. V lost 6 bases and J 4 bases, leaving 15 bases between the germline ends. Germline CDR1 is MNHNS and CDR2 is SASEGT. This CDR3 is built from 14 residues. The CDR3 nucleotides read TGTGCCAGCAGAGACCCGGGACACCTCTATGGCTACACCTTC. Translating gives CASRDPGHLYGYTF.